A selection of T cell receptor beta chains follows, all from one sample in a study of T-cell memory formation after mild COVID-19. TCRdb processed the 5' RACE reads anew with MiXCR; each CDR3 protein has one entry. The sample includes some 450,000 distinct CDR3 sequences, about a sixth of them seen just once. Sequences were obtained from PBMCs or a T cell subset sorted from them (not recorded which). The receptors here all came from a young man who had mild COVID-19 (a few samples of this study predate the infection). Cell type and time point are not known. Both conserved end residues are part of each CDR3. D genes are given only for firm matches. Clone size is shown for a subset of rows, as once, few, many or a class of expanded clone.

TRBD2 | TRBJ2-7 | TRBV9 | NA | TGTGCCAGCAGCGTAGGAGGCGGGGGGCCCTACGAGCAGTACTTC | CASSVGGGGPYEQYF
TRBD1 | TRBJ2-5 | TRBV10-3 | NA | TGTGCCATCAGAAAAGGACAGGGGGAGACCCAGTACTTC | CAIRKGQGETQYF
NA | TRBJ2-5 | TRBV7-2 | NA | TGTGCCAGCAGCTTCTATTCCAGTAGCCAAGAGACCCAGTACTTC | CASSFYSSSQETQYF
NA | TRBJ1-2 | TRBV4-1 | NA | TGCGCCAGCAGTAATACCGGGACCTATAACGGCGGCTACACCTTC | CASSNTGTYNGGYTF
NA | TRBJ1-5 | TRBV9 | NA | TGTGCCAGCAGCGCGGACGTCGGTAATCAGCCCCAGCATTTT | CASSADVGNQPQHF
NA | TRBJ2-1 | TRBV4-2 | NA | TGTGCCAGCAGCCAAGATACAGATGGACTCTACAATGAGCAGTTCTTC | CASSQDTDGLYNEQFF
NA | TRBJ1-1 | TRBV28 | NA | TGTGCCAGCCTGGCCCGTGAAGCTTTCTTT | CASLAREAFF
NA | TRBJ2-7 | TRBV7-2 | NA | TGTGCCAGCAGCCAGTGGGTGGGGCATGGCTACGAGCAGTACTTC | CASSQWVGHGYEQYF
TRBD1 | TRBJ1-3 | TRBV20-1 | NA | TGCAGTGCTAGAGGATGGGACAGGAAGGGAAACACCATATATTTT | CSARGWDRKGNTIYF
TRBD1 | TRBJ1-5 | TRBV7-2 | few | TGTGCCAGCAGCTCAGGACAGGGCACTCAGCCCCAGCATTTT | CASSSGQGTQPQHF
NA | TRBJ1-6 | TRBV5-1 | NA | TGCGCCAGCACCGAAGGGACCGGGGGTGGTTCACCCCTCCACTTT | CASTEGTGGGSPLHF
NA | TRBJ1-1 | TRBV5-1 | few | TGCGCCAGCAGCTTGGCGGCCGAATCAAAAATCGCTTTCTTT | CASSLAAESKIAFF
TRBD1 | TRBJ2-5 | TRBV11-3 | few | TGTGCCAGCAGCTCGTCCGGGACAGGGGGCTGGGAGACCCAGTACTTC | CASSSSGTGGWETQYF
NA | TRBJ2-1 | TRBV20-1 | NA | TGCAGTGCTAGTATCCAGGGGCCCTACAATGAGCAGTTCTTC | CSASIQGPYNEQFF
NA | TRBJ2-3 | TRBV9 | NA | TGTGCCAGCAGCGTAGGACGGAAGGGGACAAATACGCAGTATTTT | CASSVGRKGTNTQYF
TRBD1 | TRBJ1-1 | TRBV19 | NA | TGTGCCAGTAGTATTACAGGGGGCGGCTACTTTATCGGAGCTTTCTTT | CASSITGGGYFIGAFF
NA | TRBJ2-1 | TRBV6-2/TRBV6-3 | NA | TGTGCCAGCAGTTACTCCAGCCCCTACAATGAGCAGTTCTTC | CASSYSSPYNEQFF
NA | TRBJ1-2 | TRBV5-1 | NA | TGCGCCAGCAGCTTGAGGCAGGGTGCCTTCTATGGCTACACCTTC | CASSLRQGAFYGYTF
NA | TRBJ1-1 | TRBV6-1 | few | TGTGCCATCCCTTTCAGGGGCACTGAAGCTTTCTTT | CAIPFRGTEAFF
NA | TRBJ1-4 | TRBV5-5 | few | TGTGCCAGCAGCTTGAGTTCGACTAATGAAAAACTGTTTTTT | CASSLSSTNEKLFF
NA | TRBJ1-1 | TRBV29-1 | few | TGCAGCGTTTACAGGCCTTTGAACACTGAAGCTTTCTTT | CSVYRPLNTEAFF
TRBD2 | TRBJ2-7 | TRBV4-1 | few | TGCGCCAGCAGCCAGGGGGAGGGCTTCTCCGAGCAGTACTTC | CASSQGEGFSEQYF
NA | TRBJ2-7 | TRBV10-3 | NA | TGTGCCATCAGTGAGTCGCCAGTCTCCTACGAGCAGTACTTC | CAISESPVSYEQYF
NA | TRBJ2-5 | TRBV10-2 | NA | TGCGCCAGCAGTGTGTCCATTCGAGAGACCCAGTACTTC | CASSVSIRETQYF
TRBD2 | TRBJ2-2 | TRBV10-2 | NA | TGCGCCATACTTCCTACGGGGGGGAGCACCGGGGAGCTGTTTTTT | CAILPTGGSTGELFF
NA | TRBJ1-6 | TRBV9 | few | TGTGCCAGCGGCATCCATAATTCACCCCTCCACTTT | CASGIHNSPLHF
TRBD1 | TRBJ1-2 | TRBV5-1 | few | TGCGCCAGCAGCTCTACGGGAGGACAGGGGGCCCGAGCCTACTATGGCTACACCTTC | CASSSTGGQGARAYYGYTF
NA | TRBJ2-2 | TRBV12-3/TRBV12-4 | many | TGTGCCAGCACCACGGTTCTTTCCACCGGGGAGCTGTTTTTT | CASTTVLSTGELFF
NA | TRBJ2-5 | TRBV6-2/TRBV6-3 | few | TGTGCCAGCAGTTCCTCGGGACTCCCCAGGGAGACCCAGTACTTC | CASSSSGLPRETQYF
NA | TRBJ2-2 | TRBV6-5 | once | TGTGCCAGCAGTTATATGGGGGACGGTGAGCTGTTTTTT | CASSYMGDGELFF
NA | TRBJ2-2 | TRBV7-9 | few | TGTGCCAGCACCCCGTGGGCCCCTAGATTGAAAACCGGGGAGCTGTTTTTT | CASTPWAPRLKTGELFF
NA | TRBJ2-1 | TRBV19 | few | TGTGCCAGTAGTATAGGGGTCGGGGGGCAGTTCTTC | CASSIGVGGQFF
NA | TRBJ1-5 | TRBV15 | NA | TGTGCCACCAGCAGAGACGGATTACGGAATCAGCCCCAGCATTTT | CATSRDGLRNQPQHF
NA | TRBJ2-2 | TRBV7-8 | few | TGTGCCAGCAGGTCGGGCAGGGAGGCCGGGGAGCTGTTTTTT | CASRSGREAGELFF
NA | TRBJ1-6 | TRBV5-1 | NA | TGCGCCAGCAGGCTGGACAGTCCTAATTCACCCCTCCACTTT | CASRLDSPNSPLHF
TRBD2 | TRBJ2-3 | TRBV18 | NA | TGTGCCAGCTCACCCATAGGAGCGGGGGGCAGCACAGATACGCAGTATTTT | CASSPIGAGGSTDTQYF
NA | TRBJ1-5 | TRBV20-1 | NA | TGCAGTGCGACCACCCGACAGAGCAATCAGCCCCAGCATTTT | CSATTRQSNQPQHF
TRBD2 | TRBJ2-2 | TRBV11-2 | NA | TGTGCCAGCAGCCCCCGCCCGGGGGGGGCCGGGGAGCTGTTTTTT | CASSPRPGGAGELFF
NA | TRBJ2-5 | TRBV5-6 | NA | TGTGCCAGCGGTATTGGGACTCTAGAGACCCAGTACTTC | CASGIGTLETQYF
TRBD2 | TRBJ2-7 | TRBV20-1 | few | TGCAGTGCTAGAGGCGGGGGGGCCTCCTACGAGCAGTACTTC | CSARGGGASYEQYF
NA | TRBJ1-1 | TRBV5-1 | NA | TGCGCCAGCAGCTTGTTGGCGGGGCCGGGCACTGAAGCTTTCTTT | CASSLLAGPGTEAFF
TRBD2 | TRBJ2-1 | TRBV7-2 | many | TGTGCCAGCAGCTCCGGACTAGGCATCTACAATGAGCAGTTCTTC | CASSSGLGIYNEQFF
TRBD1 | TRBJ2-7 | TRBV7-9 | NA | TGTGCCAGCAGCTCGACGGACAGGGGTTACTCCTACGAGCAGTACTTC | CASSSTDRGYSYEQYF
TRBD2 | TRBJ2-2 | TRBV4-3 | NA | TGCGCCAGCAGCACCCGGACTAGCGGGGGGGCCGGGGAGCTGTTTTTT | CASSTRTSGGAGELFF
NA | TRBJ2-3 | TRBV28 | NA | TGTGCCAGCAGCCCCAGGGCGTACGCAGATACGCAGTATTTT | CASSPRAYADTQYF
NA | TRBJ2-5 | TRBV5-1 | few | TGCGCCAGCAGCTACCTGACGGTACAAGAGACCCAGTACTTC | CASSYLTVQETQYF
TRBD1 | TRBJ1-2 | TRBV15 | NA | TGTGCCACCAGCAGAGTTGGGACAGGGGATGGCTACACCTTC | CATSRVGTGDGYTF
TRBD2 | TRBJ2-1 | TRBV5-6 | many | TGTGCCAGCAGCCCCGGACTAGCGGGGGGAGATGAGCAGTTCTTC | CASSPGLAGGDEQFF
NA | TRBJ1-5 | TRBV12-3/TRBV12-4 | many | TGTGCCAGCATGAGCAATCAGCCCCAGCATTTT | CASMSNQPQHF
NA | TRBJ1-2 | TRBV20-1 | NA | TGCAGTGCTCTAGTGAGGAGGTCGCATGGCTACACCTTC | CSALVRRSHGYTF
NA | TRBJ2-2 | TRBV12-3/TRBV12-4 | NA | TGTGCCACCGCCGGGACCACCGGGGAGCTGTTTTTT | CATAGTTGELFF
TRBD1 | TRBJ2-5 | TRBV7-3 | many | TGTGCCAGCAGCTTTGGACAGGGGGAGACCCAGTACTTC | CASSFGQGETQYF
NA | TRBJ1-2 | TRBV7-9 | NA | TGTGCCAGCAGCTTGCAACGATGGGGCTCGCTAGGCTATGGCTACACCTTC | CASSLQRWGSLGYGYTF
NA | TRBJ2-1 | TRBV7-6 | few | TGTGCCAGCAGCTTAGACACGGAGGATTCATACAATGAGCAGTTCTTC | CASSLDTEDSYNEQFF
TRBD1 | TRBJ1-2 | TRBV13 | few | TGTGCCAGCAGCCCCTCGGACAGGGTTTATGGCTACACCTTC | CASSPSDRVYGYTF